This T cell receptor beta chain was recovered during a study of blood T cells in healthy people across ages. This clonotype was observed a few times. In germline, CDR1 is DFQATT, CDR2 SNEGSKA (reference sequence). Deletions cut 3 bases from V and 4 bases from J, with 9 bases between. The CDR3 has 12 amino acids. The second PCR ran roughly 6 to 11 cycles with a sample-barcoded 5' primer and J-beta primers. One entry per CDR3 protein, called by TCRdb with MiXCR from the 5' RACE reads. The sample has about 800,000 distinct CDR3 sequences, more than 20% seen once. A further study also used this sample, focusing on T cells of mothers and their children.

Sequencing was carried out using blood. The sequence derives from a boy aged 10-17 years in good health. The chain couples TRBV20-1 to TRBJ1-1, with D hard to call. The CDR3 spells CSASSDFTEAFF. The CDR3 DNA reads TGCAGTGCTAGTTCTGACTTCACTGAAGCTTTCTTT.